This T cell receptor (beta chain) was sequenced in a study of human T cells and chemical hapten exposure. Study summary: It was small differences in pooled library volume that mainly caused per-sample TCR yields to vary. Study-level results: Among TCRs, those above 1 in 1000 frequency were unaffected by DPC sensitization.

This clonotype was seen at least ten times. Its antigen is as yet unknown. The time point is: healthy volunteer bleed at 2 weeks. The study extracted total RNA from unfractionated whole blood. The library gave individual cDNA molecules unique molecular identifiers. TCRdb passed the RACE reads through MiXCR, listing each CDR3 protein once. This sample carries about 130,000 distinct CDR3 sequences, roughly 9% of them seen once, and the ten largest clones take around 1.7%. With 4 bases removed from V and 5 bases from J, the gap between germline ends came to 17 bases. Germline CDR1 is MDHEN and CDR2 is SYDVKM. The CDR3 totals 15 residues.

This TCR derives from a male donor in good health. Some clones in this sample may be carry-over from other donors' samples. The sample consisted of whole blood. The chain is built from TRBV28 and TRBJ1-2; the D gene is possibly TRBD1 (5 bases). Here the CDR3 reads CASSSRWDRRYGYTF. DNA for the CDR3: TGTGCCAGCAGTTCACGGTGGGACCGACGATATGGCTACACCTTC.